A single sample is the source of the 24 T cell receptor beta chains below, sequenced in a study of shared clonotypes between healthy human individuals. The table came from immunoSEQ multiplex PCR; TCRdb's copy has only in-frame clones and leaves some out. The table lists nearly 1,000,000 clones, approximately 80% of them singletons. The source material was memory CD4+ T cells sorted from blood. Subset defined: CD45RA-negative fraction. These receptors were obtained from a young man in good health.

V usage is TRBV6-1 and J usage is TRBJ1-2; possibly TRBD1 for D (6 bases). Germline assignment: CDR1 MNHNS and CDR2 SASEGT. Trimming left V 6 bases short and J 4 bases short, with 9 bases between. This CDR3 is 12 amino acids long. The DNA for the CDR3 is TGTGCCAGCAGCCCCAGGGGCTATGGCTACACCTTC. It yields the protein CASSPRGYGYTF.

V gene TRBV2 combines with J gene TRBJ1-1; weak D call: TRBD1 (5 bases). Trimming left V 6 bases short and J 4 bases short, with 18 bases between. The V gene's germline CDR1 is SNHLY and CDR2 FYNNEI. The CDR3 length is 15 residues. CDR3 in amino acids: CASSYGSSGTTEAFF. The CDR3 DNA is TGTGCCAGCAGCTATGGGTCTAGCGGGACCACTGAAGCTTTCTTT.

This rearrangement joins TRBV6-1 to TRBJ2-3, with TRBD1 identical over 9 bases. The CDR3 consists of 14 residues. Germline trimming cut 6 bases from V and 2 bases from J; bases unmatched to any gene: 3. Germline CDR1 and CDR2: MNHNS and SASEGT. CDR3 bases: TGTGCCAGCAGCGGACAGGGGAACACAGATACGCAGTATTTT. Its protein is CASSGQGNTDTQYF.

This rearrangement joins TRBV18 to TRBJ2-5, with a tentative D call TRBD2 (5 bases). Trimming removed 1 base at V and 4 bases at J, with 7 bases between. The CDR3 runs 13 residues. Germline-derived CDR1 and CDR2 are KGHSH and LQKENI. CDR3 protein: CASSPRTSETQYF. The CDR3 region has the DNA TGTGCCAGCTCACCACGGACTTCAGAGACCCAGTACTTC.

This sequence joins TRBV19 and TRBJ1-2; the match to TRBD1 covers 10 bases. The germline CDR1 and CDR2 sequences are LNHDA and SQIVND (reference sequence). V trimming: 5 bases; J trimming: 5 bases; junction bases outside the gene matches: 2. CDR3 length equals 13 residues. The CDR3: CASSAGQGYGYTF. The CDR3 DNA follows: TGTGCCAGTAGTGCGGGACAGGGGTATGGCTACACCTTC.

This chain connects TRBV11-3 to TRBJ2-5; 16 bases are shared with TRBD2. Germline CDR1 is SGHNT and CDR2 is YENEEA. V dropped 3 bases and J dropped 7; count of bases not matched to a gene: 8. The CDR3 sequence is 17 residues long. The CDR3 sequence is CASSLSGTSGGATTQYF. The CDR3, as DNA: TGTGCCAGCAGCTTGTCCGGGACTAGCGGGGGGGCAACGACCCAGTACTTC.

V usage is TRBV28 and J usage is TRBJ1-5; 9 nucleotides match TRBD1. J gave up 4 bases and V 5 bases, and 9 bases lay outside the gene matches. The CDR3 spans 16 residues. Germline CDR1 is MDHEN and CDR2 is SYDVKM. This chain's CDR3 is CASSSSQGARNQPQHF. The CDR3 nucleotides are TGTGCCAGCAGTAGCTCACAGGGGGCGCGGAATCAGCCCCAGCATTTT.

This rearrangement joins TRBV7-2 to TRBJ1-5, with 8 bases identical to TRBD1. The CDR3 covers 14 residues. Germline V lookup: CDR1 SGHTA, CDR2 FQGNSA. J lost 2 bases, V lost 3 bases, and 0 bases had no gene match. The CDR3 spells CASSLDRGNQPQHF. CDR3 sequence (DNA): TGTGCCAGCAGCTTGGACAGGGGCAATCAGCCCCAGCATTTT.

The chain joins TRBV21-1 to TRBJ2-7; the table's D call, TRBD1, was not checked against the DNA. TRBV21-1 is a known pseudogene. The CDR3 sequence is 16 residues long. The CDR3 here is CASNQPRTGTSYEQYF. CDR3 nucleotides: TGTGCCAGCAACCAACCTCGGACAGGGACATCCTACGAGCAGTACTTC.

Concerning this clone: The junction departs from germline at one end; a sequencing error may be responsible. CDR3 sequence: CASSPRTGQGGETQYF. The CDR3, as DNA: TGTGCTAGCAGCCCCCGGACGGGACAGGGTGGGGAGACCCAGTACTTC. The V gene is TRBV7-7, the J gene TRBJ2-5; 9 bases align to TRBD1. Germline CDR1 and CDR2: SSHAT and FNYEAQ (reference sequence). CDR3 size: 16 residues. Based on the CDR3 plus reference TRBV7-7 and TRBJ2-5, the full variable domain is GAGVSQSPRYKVTKRGQDVTLRCDPISSHATLYWYQQALGQGPEFLTYFNYEAQPDKSGLPSDRFSAERPEGSISTLTIQRTEQRDSAMYRCASSPRTGQGGETQYFGPGTRLLVL.

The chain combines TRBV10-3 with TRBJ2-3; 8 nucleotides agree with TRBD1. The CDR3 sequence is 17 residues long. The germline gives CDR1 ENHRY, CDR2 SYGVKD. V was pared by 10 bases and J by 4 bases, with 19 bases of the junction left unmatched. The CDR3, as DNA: TGTGCCACTGGGTCAGGGGGCTTGGTATCCGTTGCAGATACGCAGTATTTT. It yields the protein CATGSGGLVSVADTQYF.

The chain's CDR3 is CASSWIKGQFSNQPQHF. The CDR3 bases are TGTGCCAGCAGTTGGATTAAGGGGCAGTTTAGCAATCAGCCCCAGCATTTT. The V and J genes are TRBV28 and TRBJ1-5, with D maybe TRBD1 (5 bases). Germline V CDR1 and CDR2: MDHEN, SYDVKM. V was pared by 4 bases and J by 0 bases, with 16 bases between. The CDR3 extends over 17 amino acids.

The CDR3 DNA sequence: TGCAGCGTCGTCCCGGGACAGGGGGGCTATGGCTACACCTTC. Amino acids: CSVVPGQGGYGYTF. This chain uses TRBV29-1 with TRBJ1-2; 11 nucleotides align to TRBD1. CDR1 SQVTM and CDR2 ANQGSEA come from the germline V gene. The CDR3 covers 14 residues. Trimming at V came to 6 bases and at J to 4 bases, leaving 7 bases not matched to a gene. Complete variable domain (other parts from reference TRBV29-1 and TRBJ1-2): SAVISQKPSRDICQRGTSLTIQCQVDSQVTMMFWYRQQPGQSLTLIATANQGSEATYESGFVIDKFPISRPNLTFSTLTVSNMSPEDSSIYLCSVVPGQGGYGYTFGSGTRLTVV.

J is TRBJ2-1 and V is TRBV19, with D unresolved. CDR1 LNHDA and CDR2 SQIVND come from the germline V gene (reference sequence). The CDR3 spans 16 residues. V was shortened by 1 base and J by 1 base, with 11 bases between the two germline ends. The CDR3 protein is CASSIGLGRSYNEQFF. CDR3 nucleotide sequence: TGTGCCAGTAGTATAGGGCTTGGTCGATCCTACAATGAGCAGTTCTTC.

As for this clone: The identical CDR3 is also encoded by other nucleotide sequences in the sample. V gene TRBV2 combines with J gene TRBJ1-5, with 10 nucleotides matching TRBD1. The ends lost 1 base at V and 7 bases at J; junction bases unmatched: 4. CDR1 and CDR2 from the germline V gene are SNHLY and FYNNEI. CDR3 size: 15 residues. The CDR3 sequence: CASSEEGQGRQPQHF. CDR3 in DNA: TGTGCCAGCAGTGAAGAGGGACAGGGGAGGCAGCCCCAGCATTTT.

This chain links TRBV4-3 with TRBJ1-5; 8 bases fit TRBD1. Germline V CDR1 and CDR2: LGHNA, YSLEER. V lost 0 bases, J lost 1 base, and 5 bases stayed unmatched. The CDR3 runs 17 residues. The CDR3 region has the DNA TGCGCCAGCAGCCAAGAAGTCACAGGGGGAAGCAATCAGCCCCAGCATTTT. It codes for CASSQEVTGGSNQPQHF.

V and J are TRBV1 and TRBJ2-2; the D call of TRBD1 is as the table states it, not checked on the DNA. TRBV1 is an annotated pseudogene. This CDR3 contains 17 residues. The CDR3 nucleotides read TGCACCAGCAGCCAAGTCTATAGGGGACACACCACCGGGGAGCTGTTTTTT. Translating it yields CTSSQVYRGHTTGELFF.

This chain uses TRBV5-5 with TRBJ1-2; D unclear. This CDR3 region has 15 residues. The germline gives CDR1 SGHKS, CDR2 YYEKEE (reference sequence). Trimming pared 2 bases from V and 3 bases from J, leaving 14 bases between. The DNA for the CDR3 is TGTGCCAGCAGCTTTGGGTGGGGAAGTGACTATGGCTACACCTTC. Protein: CASSFGWGSDYGYTF.

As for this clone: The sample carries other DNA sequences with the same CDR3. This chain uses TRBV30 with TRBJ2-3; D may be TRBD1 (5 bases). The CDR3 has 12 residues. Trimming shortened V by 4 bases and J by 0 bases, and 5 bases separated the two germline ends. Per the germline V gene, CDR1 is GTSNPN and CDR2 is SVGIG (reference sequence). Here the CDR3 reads CAWTGSTDTQYF. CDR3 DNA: TGTGCCTGGACAGGGAGCACAGATACGCAGTATTTT.

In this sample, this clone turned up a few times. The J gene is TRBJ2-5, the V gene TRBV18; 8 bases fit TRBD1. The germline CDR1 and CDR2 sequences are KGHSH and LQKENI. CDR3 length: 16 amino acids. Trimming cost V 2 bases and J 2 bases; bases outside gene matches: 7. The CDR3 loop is CASSPVGQGSQETQYF. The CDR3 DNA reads TGTGCCAGCTCACCAGTAGGACAGGGTTCTCAAGAGACCCAGTACTTC.

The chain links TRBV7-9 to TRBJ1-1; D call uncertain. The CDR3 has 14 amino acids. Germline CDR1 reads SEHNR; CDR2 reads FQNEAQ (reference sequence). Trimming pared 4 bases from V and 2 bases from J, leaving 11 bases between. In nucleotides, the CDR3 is TGTGCCAGCAGCTGGGAGGGCCTAAACACTGAAGCTTTCTTT. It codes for CASSWEGLNTEAFF.

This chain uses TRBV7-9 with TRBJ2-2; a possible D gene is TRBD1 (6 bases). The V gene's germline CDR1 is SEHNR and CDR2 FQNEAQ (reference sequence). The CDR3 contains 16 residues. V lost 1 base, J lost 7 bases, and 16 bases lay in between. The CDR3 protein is CASSLVGGAKNGELFF. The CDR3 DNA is TGTGCCAGCAGCTTAGTTGGGGGCGCGAAAAACGGGGAGCTGTTTTTT.

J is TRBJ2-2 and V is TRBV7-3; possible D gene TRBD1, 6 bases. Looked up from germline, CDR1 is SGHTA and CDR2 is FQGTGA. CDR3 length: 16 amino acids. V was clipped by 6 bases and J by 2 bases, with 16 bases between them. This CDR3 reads CASRSSGTRNTGELFF. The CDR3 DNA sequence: TGTGCCAGCAGATCCTCCGGGACACGTAACACCGGGGAGCTGTTTTTT.

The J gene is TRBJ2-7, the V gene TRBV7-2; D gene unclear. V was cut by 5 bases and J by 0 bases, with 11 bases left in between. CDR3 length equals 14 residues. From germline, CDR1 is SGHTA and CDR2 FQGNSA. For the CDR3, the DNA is TGTGCCAGCAGCCCCTCCGGTCTCTCCTACGAGCAGTACTTC. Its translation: CASSPSGLSYEQYF.